This T cell receptor (beta chain) emerged from a study of technical replicates of blood from several donors. Data came from immunoSEQ multiplex PCR; TCRdb stores just in-frame clones and leaves some out. The sample includes more than 75,000 clones, around 94% seen only once; the top ten take 0.38%. This clone was seen a single time. The junction departs from the called germline gene at one end, perhaps through a read error. This CDR3 is built from 13 residues. Germline V CDR1 and CDR2: LNHNV, YYDKDF (reference sequence). The clonotype was recovered from a human donor in good health. The genes are TRBV15 and TRBJ2-1; 11 bases are shared with TRBD2. The specimen was T cells isolated from PBMCs. The chain's CDR3 is CATSRGLLAGDVF. The CDR3 DNA sequence: TGTGCCACCAGCAGAGGACTACTAGCGGGAGATGTCTTC.